This is a list of T cell receptor beta chains from one sample in a study of post-analysis software for immune sequencing data. TCRdb redid the calling of the PCR reads with MiXCR, one entry per CDR3 protein. The sample lists around 440,000 distinct CDR3 sequences; roughly 45% were seen once. Material for sequencing was blood. These receptor sequences come from a girl aged 10 to 17 with multiple sclerosis. CDR3s include the opening cysteine and the closing phenylalanine or tryptophan. The D gene is left open where the match is weak. Clone size is shown for a subset of rows, as once, few, many or a class of expanded clone.

d_call: NA
j_call: TRBJ2-1
clone_size: few
v_call: TRBV5-6
cdr3_aa: CASSLRGYEQFF
cdr3_nt: TGTGCCAGCAGCTTGAGGGGCTATGAGCAGTTCTTC

d_call: TRBD2
j_call: TRBJ2-7
clone_size: few
v_call: TRBV12-3/TRBV12-4
cdr3_aa: CASSRGLAAYEQYF
cdr3_nt: TGTGCCAGCAGCCGAGGACTAGCGGCCTACGAGCAGTACTTC

d_call: TRBD2
j_call: TRBJ2-7
clone_size: few
v_call: TRBV28
cdr3_aa: CASSPWTSGMGPYEQYF
cdr3_nt: TGTGCCAGCAGTCCTTGGACTAGCGGGATGGGGCCCTACGAGCAGTACTTC

d_call: TRBD1
j_call: TRBJ2-7
clone_size: few
v_call: TRBV20-1
cdr3_aa: CSAQRTGRSYEQYF
cdr3_nt: TGCAGTGCCCAGCGGACAGGGCGCTCCTACGAGCAGTACTTC

d_call: NA
j_call: TRBJ1-2
clone_size: NA
v_call: TRBV5-4
cdr3_aa: CASSLPGAYGYTF
cdr3_nt: TGTGCCAGCAGCTTGCCGGGCGCCTATGGCTACACCTTC

d_call: NA
j_call: TRBJ2-5
clone_size: few
v_call: TRBV20-1
cdr3_aa: CSALDSPLGETQYF
cdr3_nt: TGCAGTGCTCTCGACTCGCCGCTGGGGGAGACCCAGTACTTC

d_call: TRBD1
j_call: TRBJ2-2
clone_size: NA
v_call: TRBV10-3
cdr3_aa: CAISSGTGLSGELFF
cdr3_nt: TGTGCCATCAGTTCCGGGACAGGGTTGTCCGGGGAGCTGTTTTTT

d_call: NA
j_call: TRBJ2-1
clone_size: NA
v_call: TRBV5-6
cdr3_aa: CASSSDGNNEQFF
cdr3_nt: TGTGCCAGCAGCTCGGACGGGAACAATGAGCAGTTCTTC

d_call: TRBD1
j_call: TRBJ2-7
clone_size: NA
v_call: TRBV7-2
cdr3_aa: CASSQGQAESYEQYF
cdr3_nt: TGTGCCAGCAGCCAAGGACAGGCGGAGTCCTACGAGCAGTACTTC

d_call: NA
j_call: TRBJ2-1
clone_size: few
v_call: TRBV10-2
cdr3_aa: CASSATRERYNEQFF
cdr3_nt: TGCGCCAGCAGTGCCACTAGGGAAAGATACAATGAGCAGTTCTTC

d_call: TRBD1
j_call: TRBJ2-5
clone_size: NA
v_call: TRBV10-3
cdr3_aa: CAIKGTADKRYF
cdr3_nt: TGTGCCATCAAGGGGACAGCTGACAAGCGGTACTTC

d_call: NA
j_call: TRBJ1-6
clone_size: few
v_call: TRBV13
cdr3_aa: CASSFRNSPLHF
cdr3_nt: TGTGCCAGCAGCTTCCGGAATTCACCCCTCCACTTT

d_call: TRBD2
j_call: TRBJ2-3
clone_size: few
v_call: TRBV18
cdr3_aa: CASSPTGTSATDTQYF
cdr3_nt: TGTGCCAGCTCACCGACCGGGACTAGCGCCACAGATACGCAGTATTTT

d_call: TRBD2
j_call: TRBJ2-3
clone_size: NA
v_call: TRBV29-1
cdr3_aa: CSVEGSGRGRGTDTQYF
cdr3_nt: TGCAGCGTTGAGGGTAGCGGGAGGGGTAGAGGCACAGATACGCAGTATTTT

d_call: NA
j_call: TRBJ2-1
clone_size: few
v_call: TRBV5-6
cdr3_aa: CASSIRTLGEQFF
cdr3_nt: TGTGCCAGCAGCATACGGACTCTCGGGGAGCAGTTCTTC

d_call: NA
j_call: TRBJ2-7
clone_size: NA
v_call: TRBV27
cdr3_aa: CASSFLDSYEQYF
cdr3_nt: TGTGCCAGCAGTTTTTTGGACAGCTACGAGCAGTACTTC

d_call: NA
j_call: TRBJ2-3
clone_size: NA
v_call: TRBV5-6
cdr3_aa: CASSHREGDTQYF
cdr3_nt: TGTGCCAGCAGCCACAGGGAAGGAGATACGCAGTATTTT

d_call: NA
j_call: TRBJ1-2
clone_size: NA
v_call: TRBV20-1
cdr3_aa: CSARDGVGRNGYTF
cdr3_nt: TGCAGTGCTAGAGATGGGGTTGGAAGGAATGGCTACACCTTC

d_call: TRBD1
j_call: TRBJ1-6
clone_size: NA
v_call: TRBV12-3/TRBV12-4
cdr3_aa: CASSPGGGGNSPLHF
cdr3_nt: TGTGCCAGCAGCCCAGGGGGAGGCGGGAATTCACCCCTCCACTTT

d_call: TRBD1
j_call: TRBJ1-1
clone_size: NA
v_call: TRBV6-1
cdr3_aa: CASRGTATDAEAFF
cdr3_nt: TGTGCCAGCAGAGGGACAGCCACCGACGCTGAAGCTTTCTTT

d_call: NA
j_call: TRBJ2-7
clone_size: few
v_call: TRBV6-1
cdr3_aa: CASSEGGGLRQYF
cdr3_nt: TGTGCCAGCAGTGAAGGTGGAGGCCTTAGGCAGTACTTC

d_call: NA
j_call: TRBJ1-2
clone_size: NA
v_call: TRBV5-1
cdr3_aa: CVSSPQGGGYYGYTF
cdr3_nt: TGCGTCAGCAGCCCGCAAGGAGGAGGCTACTATGGCTACACCTTC

d_call: NA
j_call: TRBJ2-7
clone_size: NA
v_call: TRBV7-2
cdr3_aa: CASSLTSGGVYEQYF
cdr3_nt: TGTGCCAGCAGCTTAACCTCCGGGGGAGTCTACGAGCAGTACTTC

d_call: TRBD1
j_call: TRBJ2-7
clone_size: NA
v_call: TRBV29-1
cdr3_aa: CSVDGPGQGSEQYF
cdr3_nt: TGCAGCGTTGACGGGCCAGGACAGGGTAGCGAGCAGTACTTC

d_call: NA
j_call: TRBJ2-5
clone_size: NA
v_call: TRBV20-1
cdr3_aa: CSASGDSEHQETQYF
cdr3_nt: TGCAGTGCTAGCGGGGATAGCGAGCACCAAGAGACCCAGTACTTC

d_call: NA
j_call: TRBJ2-1
clone_size: NA
v_call: TRBV29-1
cdr3_aa: CSVEELVGGYNEQFF
cdr3_nt: TGCAGCGTTGAAGAACTAGTGGGTGGATACAATGAGCAGTTCTTC

d_call: NA
j_call: TRBJ2-7
clone_size: NA
v_call: TRBV21-1
cdr3_aa: CASSKGGSGGSYEQYF
cdr3_nt: TGTGCCAGCAGCAAAGGGGGTAGCGGGGGTTCCTACGAGCAGTACTTC

d_call: NA
j_call: TRBJ1-1
clone_size: NA
v_call: TRBV27
cdr3_aa: CASSPTLGPEAFF
cdr3_nt: TGTGCCAGCAGTCCCACCTTAGGGCCTGAAGCTTTCTTT

d_call: TRBD1
j_call: TRBJ1-1
clone_size: NA
v_call: TRBV5-1
cdr3_aa: CASSLEGQGVRAFF
cdr3_nt: TGCGCCAGCAGCTTAGAGGGACAGGGAGTCCGAGCTTTCTTT

d_call: TRBD2
j_call: TRBJ2-7
clone_size: NA
v_call: TRBV20-1
cdr3_aa: CSANPGTSYNEQYF
cdr3_nt: TGCAGTGCAAATCCCGGGACTAGTTACAATGAGCAGTACTTC

d_call: NA
j_call: TRBJ2-7
clone_size: NA
v_call: TRBV29-1
cdr3_aa: CSVVGGQTYEQYF
cdr3_nt: TGCAGCGTTGTTGGTGGCCAGACCTACGAGCAGTACTTC

d_call: NA
j_call: TRBJ1-1
clone_size: NA
v_call: TRBV19
cdr3_aa: CASSPRDTLNTEAFF
cdr3_nt: TGTGCCAGTAGCCCCCGAGACACTTTGAACACTGAAGCTTTCTTT

d_call: NA
j_call: TRBJ2-1
clone_size: few
v_call: TRBV9
cdr3_aa: CASSHPRDSSYNEQFF
cdr3_nt: TGTGCCAGCAGCCACCCCAGAGACAGCTCCTACAATGAGCAGTTCTTC

d_call: NA
j_call: TRBJ1-2
clone_size: NA
v_call: TRBV6-5
cdr3_aa: CASSYGGTDGYTF
cdr3_nt: TGTGCCAGCAGTTATGGTGGAACCGATGGCTACACCTTC